Listed below are T cell receptor beta chains from one sample, sequenced in a study of vaccination effects on CD4 cells after COVID-19. Only in-frame clones appear in the TCRdb table, and some are missing; sequencing was by immunoSEQ multiplex PCR. The sample carries around 49,000 clones, 65% to 70% recorded once. No antigen has been identified for these receptors. The sequencing used CD4+ T cells from PBMCs cultured with a peptide pool, collected before COVID-19 vaccination. All receptors come from a human donor who had a prior SARS-CoV-2 infection. CDR3s include the opening cysteine and the closing phenylalanine or tryptophan. A D gene is named only where the DNA matches it firmly. Clone size is given for some rows only: seen once, a few or many times, or a class if the clone is expanded.

j_call v_call d_call clone_size cdr3_aa cdr3_nt
TRBJ1-6 TRBV7-8 - - CASSTARRNYNSPLHF TGTGCCAGCAGCACCGCCAGAAGAAACTATAATTCACCCCTCCACTTT
TRBJ2-5 TRBV3-1/TRBV3-2 - few CASSHYSETQYF TGTGCCAGCAGCCACTACTCGGAGACCCAGTACTTC
TRBJ2-7 TRBV25-1 TRBD2 - CASSGTSGPYEQYF TGTGCCAGCAGTGGGACTAGCGGACCCTACGAGCAGTACTTC
TRBJ2-7 TRBV15 TRBD1 - CATSRGTGWSYEQYF TGTGCCACCAGCAGGGGGACAGGGTGGTCCTACGAGCAGTACTTC
TRBJ1-1 TRBV6-5 - few CASSPQMNTEAFF TGTGCCAGCAGCCCGCAAATGAACACTGAAGCTTTCTTT
TRBJ2-2 TRBV7-2 TRBD2 - CASSLFGGDTGELFF TGTGCCAGCAGCTTATTCGGGGGGGACACCGGGGAGCTGTTTTTT
TRBJ2-1 TRBV5-6 - - CASSLGPPNEQFF TGTGCCAGCAGCTTGGGCCCACCCAATGAGCAGTTCTTC
TRBJ2-1 TRBV4-1 TRBD2 - CASSQGRGGRSSNEQFF TGCGCCAGCAGCCAAGGCAGGGGCGGGAGGTCGAGTAATGAGCAGTTCTTC
TRBJ1-6 TRBV7-9 TRBD1 - CASSSVLKGARNSPLHF TGTGCCAGCAGCTCAGTCCTTAAGGGGGCGAGGAATTCACCCCTCCACTTT
TRBJ1-1 TRBV19 - - CASSRRTEKAFF TGTGCCAGTAGTAGGCGGACAGAGAAAGCTTTCTTT
TRBJ1-5 TRBV12-5 TRBD1 - CASGTGGNQPQHF TGTGCTAGTGGGACAGGGGGTAATCAGCCCCAGCATTTT
TRBJ2-1 TRBV21-1 - - CASSKIGAEKSYNEQFF TGTGCCAGCAGCAAGATTGGGGCGGAAAAGTCCTACAATGAGCAGTTCTTC
TRBJ1-1 TRBV11-3 - - CASSSRPNTEAFF TGTGCCAGCAGCTCTAGGCCTAACACTGAAGCTTTCTTT
TRBJ1-1 TRBV2 - - CASSMEQGTEAFF TGTGCCAGCAGCATGGAACAGGGCACTGAAGCTTTCTTT
TRBJ2-1 TRBV27 - - CARRTEENYNEQFF TGTGCCAGACGGACAGAAGAAAATTACAATGAGCAGTTCTTC
TRBJ2-3 TRBV3-1/TRBV3-2 - - CASSTMGSGTYTQYF TGTGCCAGCAGCACCATGGGTTCCGGGACCTATACGCAGTATTTT
TRBJ1-4 TRBV7-9 - - CASSLGEQGWEKLFF TGTGCCAGCAGCTTAGGGGAGCAGGGATGGGAAAAACTGTTTTTT
TRBJ2-6 TRBV5-4 - - CASSSGVGRSGANVLTF TGTGCCAGCAGCTCAGGCGTGGGGCGGTCTGGGGCCAACGTCCTGACTTTC
TRBJ2-1 TRBV28 - - CASRGGHEQFF TGTGCCAGCAGGGGGGGCCATGAGCAGTTCTTC
TRBJ2-7 TRBV15 TRBD1 - CATSIRTGNYEQYF TGTGCCACCAGCATTAGGACAGGGAACTACGAGCAGTACTTC
TRBJ2-7 TRBV19 - once CASKRRGWGYEQYF TGTGCCAGTAAGAGGCGGGGATGGGGCTACGAGCAGTACTTC
TRBJ2-5 TRBV3-1/TRBV3-2 - - CASSQDRAAIGETQYF TGTGCCAGCAGCCAAGATCGGGCAGCGATTGGAGAGACCCAGTACTTC
TRBJ2-2 TRBV4-1 TRBD2 - CASSHVGRGGHLAGELFF TGCGCCAGCAGCCATGTGGGTCGGGGGGGGCACTTGGCCGGGGAGCTGTTTTTT
TRBJ2-7 TRBV3-1/TRBV3-2 TRBD2 - CASSAGAGGSLRRYF TGTGCCAGCAGCGCCGGGGCGGGGGGGAGCCTGCGGAGGTACTTC
TRBJ1-1 TRBV5-1 - - CASSLGDLNTEAFF TGCGCCAGCAGCTTGGGAGATTTGAACACTGAAGCTTTCTTT
TRBJ2-1 TRBV11-2 - once CASSPSGGSFLFF TGTGCCAGCAGCCCCAGTGGGGGGAGTTTTCTGTTCTTC
TRBJ2-5 TRBV20-1 - - CSADRETQYF TGCAGTGCTGACCGAGAGACCCAGTACTTC
TRBJ1-1 TRBV4-2 - - CASSQEVVGDTEAFF TGTGCCAGCAGCCAAGAAGTTGTAGGGGACACTGAAGCTTTCTTT
TRBJ2-1 TRBV7-2 - few CASSRQASLQFF TGTGCCAGCAGCAGACAGGCCTCCTTGCAGTTCTTC
TRBJ1-2 TRBV15 - - CATSRDRGYYGYTF TGTGCCACCAGCAGAGATAGGGGCTACTATGGCTACACCTTC
TRBJ1-6 TRBV5-1 - - CASSFGASSYNSPLHF TGCGCCAGCAGCTTCGGGGCGAGCTCCTATAATTCACCCCTCCACTTT
TRBJ2-2 TRBV7-3 TRBD2 - CASSLTGTTNTGELFF TGTGCCAGCAGCTTAACTGGGACTACGAACACCGGGGAGCTGTTTTTT
TRBJ2-7 TRBV7-9 - - CASSPMRRVAYEQYF TGTGCCAGCAGCCCGATGAGGAGGGTCGCCTACGAGCAGTACTTC
TRBJ2-7 TRBV7-2 TRBD2 few CASSLTKREVEQYF TGTGCCAGCAGCTTAACAAAGCGGGAGGTCGAGCAGTACTTC
TRBJ1-2 TRBV7-3 - - CASSPDGKNGYTF TGTGCCAGCAGCCCGGACGGAAAGAATGGCTACACCTTC
TRBJ2-7 TRBV11-3 - few CASSLDLWRAPYEQYF TGTGCCAGCAGCTTAGACCTGTGGCGGGCGCCCTACGAGCAGTACTTC
TRBJ1-2 TRBV6-5 TRBD1 - CASSSWDRVDGYTF TGTGCCAGCAGCTCCTGGGACAGGGTTGATGGCTACACCTTC
TRBJ1-2 TRBV6-5 TRBD1 - CASRGWGQDYGYTF TGTGCCAGCAGGGGGTGGGGACAGGACTATGGCTACACCTTC
TRBJ2-7 TRBV5-4 TRBD2 - CASSIQGLAGYYEQYF TGTGCCAGCAGCATCCAAGGACTAGCGGGGTACTACGAGCAGTACTTC
TRBJ2-7 TRBV7-3 TRBD1 - CASSSDRGLTLYF TGTGCCAGCAGCTCGGACAGGGGGTTAACTCTGTACTTC
TRBJ1-2 TRBV9 - - CASSVGLGLGGYTF TGTGCCAGCAGCGTAGGATTAGGGCTCGGAGGCTACACCTTC
TRBJ2-2 TRBV21-1 - - CASSRWSRGPNTGELFF TGTGCCAGCAGCAGATGGAGCAGGGGGCCAAACACCGGGGAGCTGTTTTTT
TRBJ2-1 TRBV7-9 - - CASSFYNEQFF TGTGCCAGCAGCTTTTACAATGAGCAGTTCTTC
TRBJ2-7 TRBV6-5 - - CASRATGGVSYEQYF TGTGCCAGCAGGGCGACTGGCGGGGTCTCCTACGAGCAGTACTTC
TRBJ1-4 TRBV5-4 TRBD1 - CASSKTGVDEKLFF TGTGCCAGCAGCAAAACAGGGGTGGATGAAAAACTGTTTTTT
TRBJ1-1 TRBV29-1 TRBD1 - CSGSRGTGTEAFF TGCAGCGGATCCCGTGGGACAGGGACTGAAGCTTTCTTT
TRBJ2-5 TRBV6-5 - - CASRSTYRDETQYF TGTGCCAGCAGATCCACATACAGGGATGAGACCCAGTACTTC
TRBJ2-7 TRBV6-5 TRBD1 - CASSYGIGTGTYEQYF TGTGCCAGCAGTTACGGGATCGGGACAGGGACCTACGAGCAGTACTTC
TRBJ2-2 TRBV5-4 - - CASSSPKGPGELFF TGTGCCAGCAGCTCCCCCAAGGGGCCCGGGGAGCTGTTTTTT
TRBJ2-7 TRBV5-1 - - CASSPRASGEQYF TGCGCCAGCAGCCCTCGGGCCTCGGGGGAGCAGTACTTC
TRBJ2-3 TRBV6-6 - once CASNGAGLLTDTQYF TGTGCCAGCAATGGGGCGGGACTTCTCACAGATACGCAGTATTTT
TRBJ1-2 TRBV4-1 - - CASSQAHSIYGYTF TGCGCCAGCAGCCAAGCGCACAGTATCTATGGCTACACCTTC
TRBJ1-2 TRBV4-1 TRBD1 - CASSQDETGAIGLSGYTF TGCGCCAGCAGCCAAGACGAAACAGGGGCGATCGGGTTGAGTGGCTACACCTTC
TRBJ2-1 TRBV10-3 TRBD1 - CAITSGQGYNEQFF TGTGCCATCACGTCGGGACAGGGCTACAATGAGCAGTTCTTC
TRBJ1-6 TRBV6-5 - - CASSRDAIASPLHF TGTGCCAGCAGTAGGGACGCGATAGCTTCACCCCTCCACTTT
TRBJ2-6 TRBV5-6 TRBD1 once CASSLTGAKFPSGANVLTF TGTGCCAGCAGCTTGACAGGGGCCAAATTTCCCTCTGGGGCCAACGTCCTGACTTTC